Here is one TCR beta chain with its context. Its recognized antigen is unknown. No per-base quality is available; no much larger clone lies one base away. The sample's time point, from its label and the paper: after neoadjuvant nivolumab, at surgical resection. None of the patients had received prior systemic or radiation treatment, and all were newly diagnosed with stage II-IVA oral cavity squamous cell carcinoma. Everyone in the cohort had locally advanced, HPV-negative oral cavity squamous cell carcinoma. Samples came from a longitudinal correlative study of a single-arm phase II trial of neoadjuvant nivolumab in oral cavity squamous cell carcinoma. Subject-matched pre- and post-treatment PBMCs and tumors from three responders and three non-responders underwent genomic DNA-based TCRbeta sequencing. Genomic DNA was isolated from tumor tissue using the Maxwell RSC DNA from Tissue kit. For survey sequencing, tumor libraries mostly used 4.5 to 6 ug of input genomic DNA, with two replicates for each sample. The immunoSEQ hsTCRbeta kit was used to prepare TCRbeta libraries, following the manufacturer's instructions. An Illumina NovaSeq 6000 S4 flow cell was used to sequence the final libraries, which had first been combined to 3 nM. Processing in the source paper ran as follows. The immunoSEQ Analyzer handled quality control and preprocessing of the raw data. The analysis was limited to productive rearrangements, and each clonotype was defined by a unique CDR3 amino acid sequence. Repertoire clonality was estimated as the Gini-Simpson index, which was calculated using the R package tcR. Student's t test was used to compare Gini indices, while Pearson correlation assessed associations with tumor size change. TCRdb holds this immuneACCESS table with in-frame rearrangements only. Some clones are missing; in checked studies, unresolved V genes explain under half, and the rest has no known cause. The V and J calls and clone size come from that table; D and trimming were worked out from the DNA. Within this sample are 20,000 to 30,000 clones, with around a quarter of them counted one time only. The ten largest clones add up to less than 20% of the sample.

Measured from the cysteine to the phenylalanine, the CDR3 is 15 residues long. The read is trimmed to its CDR3 DNA, 45 bases read in frame from base 1. CDR1 is given as SGHRS and CDR2 as YFSETQ, both from the germline V gene. The germline V end is reduced by 3 bases and the J end by 1 base; junction bases left unmatched: 3. The data were taken from a study of neoadjuvant anti-PD-1 for oral cavity cancer (dated by TCRdb to the early 2020s). Study-level background: Three to four biweekly doses of nivolumab at 3 mg/kg were mostly administered to patients before curative-intent surgical resection. Patients without progression received a fourth nivolumab dose around day 43 and underwent definitive surgical resection on days 50-56. Under RECIST 1.1, patients with complete response, partial response or stable disease were classed as responders, and patients with progression were classed as non-responders. A roughly 35% response rate was observed in the parent correlative cohort, in which about 12 patients were included.

Beyond this particular receptor, the publication reports: Greater tumor shrinkage was correlated with larger post-treatment sizes of preexisting intratumoral clones, suggesting that expansion of preexisting clones contributed to response. Higher pretreatment blood TCRbeta clonality and lower post-treatment tumor TCRbeta clonality were correlated with higher pretreatment blood Treg/Th17 ratios. Only a few patients per response group were included in the TCR analyses, and larger cohorts for validation were called for by the authors.

The sample here was tumor tissue, taken after nivolumab (anti-PD-1) treatment. This clonotype was sampled from a person aged 35-79 years with oral cavity squamous cell carcinoma. Recombination joined TRBV5-1 with TRBJ2-1, with TRBD1 identical over 8 junction bases. CDR3 sequence: CASSSTGGSYNEQFF. In nucleotide form, the sequence is TGCGCCAGCAGCTCCACAGGGGGGTCCTACAATGAGCAGTTCTTC.